The 23 T cell receptor beta chains given below trace back to one sample, sequenced in a study of OX40 agonist ivuxolimab in advanced cancers. Only in-frame clones appear in the TCRdb table, and some are missing; sequencing was by immunoSEQ multiplex PCR. The top ten clones hold 11% of a sample with 68,000 or so clones, 80% to 85% of them seen once. The input for sequencing was CD4+ or CD8+ T cells sorted from blood, taken in a trial of the OX40 agonist ivuxolimab. These receptors came from an adult with an advanced solid tumor such as melanoma, head and neck, liver or kidney cancer.

The chain has TRBV7-2 and TRBJ1-1; the match to TRBD1 covers 11 bases. CDR1 is SGHTA and CDR2 is FQGNSA in the germline V gene. V lost 5 bases to trimming and J lost 4 bases; unmatched junction nucleotides: 6. The CDR3 loop spans 15 amino acids. This CDR3 reads CASSQGTGGATEAFF. The CDR3 DNA reads as TGTGCCAGCAGCCAAGGGACAGGGGGTGCCACTGAAGCTTTCTTT. The whole variable domain, remainder taken from reference TRBV7-2 and TRBJ1-1, is GAGVSQSPSNKVTEKGKDVELRCDPISGHTALYWYRQSLGQGLEFLIYFQGNSAPDKSGLPSDRFSAERTGGSVSTLTIQRTQQEDSAVYLCASSQGTGGATEAFFGQGTRLTVV.

This clone was seen just once. The chain combines TRBV27 with TRBJ2-7; TRBD2 might be the D (6 bases). V was pared by 8 bases and J by 6 bases, with 23 bases between. Looked up from germline, CDR1 is MNHEY and CDR2 is SMNVEV (reference sequence). CDR3 size: 15 residues. The CDR3: CASSLAGGVQLEQYF. The CDR3 DNA is TGTGCCAGCTCCCTAGCCGGAGGGGTCCAGCTCGAGCAGTACTTC.

This sequence joins TRBV7-8 and TRBJ2-3, with D maybe TRBD2 (5 bases). This CDR3 contains 12 residues. Trimming pared 6 bases from V and 8 bases from J, leaving 12 bases between. Germline V gene data show CDR1 as SGHVS and CDR2 as FQNEAQ. CDR3 in amino acids: CASRPLVGTQYF. In DNA form, the CDR3 reads TGTGCCAGCAGGCCACTAGTAGGTACGCAGTATTTT.

The V and J genes are TRBV30 and TRBJ2-7; TRBD2 might be the D (6 bases). V lost 5 bases, J lost 6 bases, and 20 bases lay in between. This CDR3 region has 14 residues. The germline gives CDR1 GTSNPN, CDR2 SVGIG (reference sequence). The DNA for the CDR3 is TGTGCCTGGGATCTTCGGGGGATATATGGCGAGCAGTACTTC. Amino acids: CAWDLRGIYGEQYF.

V and J are TRBV5-1 and TRBJ2-5; D is possibly TRBD1 or TRBD2 (5 bases each). The ends were cut back, 4 bases at V and 3 bases at J, with 19 bases in the middle. CDR3 length: 16 amino acids. Germline V gives CDR1 SGHRS, CDR2 YFSETQ. In DNA form, the CDR3 reads TGCGCCAGCAGCCTGAAGGCCCCGAGGGGCAAAGAGACCCAGTACTTC. The encoded protein is CASSLKAPRGKETQYF.

This clone showed up just a few times. The chain links TRBV4-1 to TRBJ1-4; a possible D gene is TRBD1 (5 bases). The CDR3 is 18 residues long. Between the trimmed V and J ends, which lost 8 bases and 0 bases, there was a span of 22 bases. Germline lookup yields CDR1 MGHRA and CDR2 YSYEKL. The CDR3 nucleotides read TGCGCCAGCCGATCCACCCGCGGGGGATTACCAACTAATGAAAAACTGTTTTTT. This encodes CASRSTRGGLPTNEKLFF.

V is TRBV18 and J is TRBJ2-1, with 10 bases aligning to TRBD1. J lost 8 bases, V lost 2 bases, and 9 bases had no gene match. The CDR3 contains 16 residues. Germline CDR1 and CDR2: KGHSH and LQKENI. The CDR3 coding sequence is TGTGCCAGCTCACCATACCGGACAGGGGGGTCGGATGAGCAGTTCTTC. It yields the protein CASSPYRTGGSDEQFF.

The V and J genes are TRBV10-3 and TRBJ2-2; possible D gene TRBD2, 6 bases. V lost 8 bases, J lost 4 bases, and 11 bases lay in between. Looked up from germline, CDR1 is ENHRY and CDR2 is SYGVKD. The CDR3 has 13 amino acids. For the CDR3, the DNA is TGTGCCATCTATACGGAGGGCACCGGGGAGCTGTTTTTT. Translating it yields CAIYTEGTGELFF.

The chain has TRBV7-3 and TRBJ2-2, with a possible D match to TRBD1 (5 bases). Trimming cost V 4 bases and J 6 bases, with 18 bases left between them. The CDR3 contains 16 residues. Per germline, CDR1 SGHTA and CDR2 FQGTGA. CDR3 sequence reads: CASSSKRGSLPGELFF. Here the CDR3 DNA reads TGTGCCAGCAGCTCCAAAAGGGGTTCTCTGCCCGGGGAGCTGTTTTTT.

This chain joins TRBV5-1 and TRBJ2-5, with D maybe TRBD1 (5 bases). V gave up 6 bases and J gave up 1 base, with 10 bases separating them. The CDR3 consists of 13 residues. Per the germline V gene, CDR1 is SGHRS and CDR2 is YFSETQ. The DNA for the CDR3 is TGCGCCAGCACAGGGCAGCCCCAAGAGACCCAGTACTTC. Translation: CASTGQPQETQYF.

The V and J genes are TRBV7-2 and TRBJ2-3, with a possible D match to TRBD1 (6 bases). Germline lookup yields CDR1 SGHTA and CDR2 FQGNSA. The CDR3 consists of 15 residues. V was pared by 1 base and J by 4 bases, with 12 bases between. The DNA of the CDR3 is TGTGCCAGCAGCTTAGTAGGGGGATGGTCAGATACGCAGTATTTT. Amino acid sequence: CASSLVGGWSDTQYF. Full variable domain (remainder filled in from reference TRBV7-2 and TRBJ2-3): GAGVSQSPSNKVTEKGKDVELRCDPISGHTALYWYRQSLGQGLEFLIYFQGNSAPDKSGLPSDRFSAERTGGSVSTLTIQRTQQEDSAVYLCASSLVGGWSDTQYFGPGTRLTVL.

The gene calls are TRBV18 and TRBJ2-4, with TRBD1 identical over 8 bases. J lost 0 bases, V lost 3 bases, and 4 bases had no gene match. The germline V gene encodes CDR1 KGHSH and CDR2 LQKENI. This CDR3 has 16 amino acids. CDR3 region: CASSPTGDVAKNIQYF. The CDR3, as DNA: TGTGCCAGCTCACCGACAGGGGACGTAGCCAAAAACATTCAGTACTTC.

V is TRBV5-8 and J is TRBJ1-5; the D gene is possibly TRBD1 (5 bases). V was shortened by 2 bases and J by 0 bases, with 21 bases between the two germline ends. The CDR3 consists of 19 residues. In germline, CDR1 is SGHTS, CDR2 YDEGEE. CDR3 region: CASSFNRDAFFNSNQPQHF. For the CDR3, the DNA is TGTGCCAGCAGCTTTAACCGGGACGCCTTCTTTAATAGCAATCAGCCCCAGCATTTT.

V and J are TRBV5-1 and TRBJ1-4; TRBD1 agrees at 10 bases. CDR1 and CDR2 (germline): SGHRS, YFSETQ. Trimming at V came to 0 bases and at J to 8 bases, leaving 1 base not matched to a gene. The CDR3 spans 14 residues. For the CDR3, the DNA is TGCGCCAGCAGCTTGGGACAGGGGGCAGAAAAACTGTTTTTT. Translating it yields CASSLGQGAEKLFF.

Here the CDR3 DNA reads TGTGCCAGCAGCTTACAGGGGGGGCAGCCCCAGCATTTT. Protein: CASSLQGGQPQHF. The gene calls are TRBV7-9 and TRBJ1-5; 7 bases line up with TRBD1. The CDR3 has 13 residues. Germline-derived CDR1 and CDR2 are SEHNR and FQNEAQ (reference sequence). The V segment lost 2 bases and the J segment 7 bases; nucleotides outside the gene matches: 2. The full variable domain, with the rest looked up from reference TRBV7-9 and TRBJ1-5, is DTGVSQNPRHKITKRGQNVTFRCDPISEHNRLYWYRQTLGQGPEFLTYFQNEAQLEKSRLLSDRFSAERPKGSFSTLEIQRTEQGDSAMYLCASSLQGGQPQHFGDGTRLSIL.

V usage is TRBV7-2 and J usage is TRBJ2-7; 8 bases agree with TRBD1. CDR1 is SGHTA, CDR2 FQGNSA, per germline. The V and J ends lost 3 bases and 5 bases, in that order; junction bases with no gene match: 3. The CDR3 totals 13 residues. CDR3 DNA: TGTGCCAGCAGCTTGGACAGGGCCCACGAGCAGTACTTC. It yields the protein CASSLDRAHEQYF.

This clone was seen a handful of times. The V call is TRBV29-1, the J call TRBJ1-4, with 8 bases matching TRBD1. The V gene end was trimmed by 5 bases and the J gene end by 8 bases; junction bases not matched to a gene: 10. The V gene's germline CDR1 is SQVTM and CDR2 ANQGSEA. CDR3 length equals 14 residues. CDR3 sequence: CSVQTGQGGEKLFF. For the CDR3, the DNA is TGCAGCGTTCAAACTGGACAGGGAGGGGAAAAACTGTTTTTT.

The CDR3 region has the DNA TGTGCCAGCAAACCGACTAGCGGGGAGACCCAGTACTTC. Protein product: CASKPTSGETQYF. The gene calls are TRBV5-6 and TRBJ2-5; 10 bases fit TRBD2. After removal of 6 bases from V and 5 bases from J, the junction contained 4 bases not matched to a gene. CDR1 is SGHDT and CDR2 is YYEEEE in the germline V gene. The CDR3 spans 13 residues.

The rearrangement joins TRBV11-2 to TRBJ2-5, with D uncertain. The V gene lost 3 bases and the J gene lost 5 bases, with 16 bases spanning the gap. Per the germline V gene, CDR1 is SGHAT and CDR2 is FQNNGV. The CDR3 covers 15 residues. The CDR3 nucleotides are TGTGCCAGCAGCTTCTCGTCTCTGATTGGTGAGACCCAGTACTTC. Translation: CASSFSSLIGETQYF.

This clone was observed a few times. This sequence joins TRBV7-9 and TRBJ1-5, with D maybe TRBD1 (5 bases). Germline CDR1 and CDR2: SEHNR and FQNEAQ (reference sequence). With 5 bases removed from V and 11 bases from J, the gap between germline ends came to 16 bases. CDR3 size: 13 residues. For the CDR3, the DNA is TGTGCCAGCAGCCCTCCCGACAGTCCCGCCCAGCATTTT. Its protein product is CASSPPDSPAQHF.

The gene calls are TRBV11-2 and TRBJ1-5, with 8 bases identical to TRBD1. This CDR3 has 15 residues. V shed 5 bases and J 2 bases; nucleotides not matched to a gene: 5. Germline loops: CDR1 SGHAT, CDR2 FQNNGV. CDR3 sequence reads: CASSITGGGNQPQHF. The DNA for the CDR3 is TGTGCCAGCAGCATTACAGGGGGGGGCAATCAGCCCCAGCATTTT. The complete variable domain, with remaining parts taken from reference TRBV11-2 and TRBJ1-5, reads EAGVAQSPRYKIIEKRQSVAFWCNPISGHATLYWYQQILGQGPKLLIQFQNNGVVDDSQLPKDRFSAERLKGVDSTLKIQPAKLEDSAVYLCASSITGGGNQPQHFGDGTRLSIL.

The CDR3 DNA is TGTGCCACTGGGACAGGTGAATCACCCCTCCACTTT. Its protein is CATGTGESPLHF. The rearrangement joins TRBV19 to TRBJ1-6; 8 nucleotides line up with TRBD1. Trimming cost V 10 bases and J 10 bases; bases outside gene matches: 6. The germline V gene encodes CDR1 LNHDA and CDR2 SQIVND (reference sequence). The CDR3 totals 12 residues.

This clone was detected only once. The chain has TRBV6-1 and TRBJ1-2, with D uncertain. Germline V lookup: CDR1 MNHNS, CDR2 SASEGT. V gave up 6 bases and J gave up 0 bases, with 8 bases separating them. The CDR3 contains 13 residues. This CDR3 is CASRTTANYGYTF. The CDR3 bases are TGTGCCAGCAGGACAACAGCTAACTATGGCTACACCTTC.